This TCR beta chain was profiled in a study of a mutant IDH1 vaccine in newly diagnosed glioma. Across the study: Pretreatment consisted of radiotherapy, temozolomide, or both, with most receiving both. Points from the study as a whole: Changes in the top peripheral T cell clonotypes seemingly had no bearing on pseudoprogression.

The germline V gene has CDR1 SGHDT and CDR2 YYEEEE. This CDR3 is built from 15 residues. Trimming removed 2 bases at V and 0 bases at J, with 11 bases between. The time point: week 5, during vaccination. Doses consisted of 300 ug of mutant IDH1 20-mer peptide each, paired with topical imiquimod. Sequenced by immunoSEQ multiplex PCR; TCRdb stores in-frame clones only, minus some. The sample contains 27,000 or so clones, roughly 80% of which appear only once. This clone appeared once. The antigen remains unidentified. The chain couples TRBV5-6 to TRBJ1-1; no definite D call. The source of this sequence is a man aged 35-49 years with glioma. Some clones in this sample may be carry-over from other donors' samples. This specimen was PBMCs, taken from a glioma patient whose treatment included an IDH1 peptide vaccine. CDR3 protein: CASSFRRLLNTEAFF. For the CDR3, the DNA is TGTGCCAGCAGCTTCCGACGGCTTCTGAACACTGAAGCTTTCTTT.